This TCR beta chain was retrieved from a study of cytomegalovirus exposure and HLA in healthy donors. Study-wide findings and caveats: Earlier findings revealed that most TCR beta V segments proved productive either about 87% or about 30% of the time. When presence/absence was analysed, sequencing depth was taken to be roughly uniform across donors. Later analysis identified a missense DCLRE1C variant that was linked to TCR beta V- and J-gene trimming. Researchers counted over 150 TCR beta chains as cytomegalovirus-associated.

A remark on this clone: Its antigen remains unknown.

Researchers ran the PCR with 60 Vbeta and 13 Jbeta primers. Generated by immunoSEQ multiplex PCR, the TCRdb table keeps only in-frame clones and is missing some. The data contain approximately 190,000 clones, around 86% of them seen just once; the ten biggest clones take up about 5.7%. Sequencing was carried out using PBMCs. This TCR was recovered from a man aged 35-49 years in good health and CMV-seropositive.

CDR3: CASSLSPLGTTLQYF. The DNA for the CDR3 is TGTGCCAGCAGCTTATCCCCCCTCGGGACTACCCTTCAGTACTTC. The J gene is TRBJ2-4, the V gene TRBV7-2; 7 bases align to TRBD2. There are 15 residues in the CDR3. Germline CDR1 is SGHTA and CDR2 is FQGNSA. V shed 2 bases, J shed 11 bases, and the junction held 12 bases outside the gene matches.